This T cell receptor (beta chain) was captured in a study of T cells in Graves' hyperthyroidism and ophthalmopathy. Study-level background: Peripheral blood draws took place at initial diagnosis, ahead of any treatment. Study-level results: A median 6.5 months before onset, the model predicted ophthalmopathy.

Template material for amplifying TCR beta CDR3 regions consisted of RNA transcripts. The TCR CDR3 was amplified in a first-round RT-PCR using the HTBI primer set. TCRdb ran MiXCR on the multiplex PCR reads and lists one entry per CDR3 protein. The table shows around 500,000 distinct CDR3 sequences, with less than 15% occurring only once. On this clonotype itself: As yet, its antigen is unknown.

Germline V gives CDR1 SGHDN, CDR2 FVKESK. This CDR3 has 17 residues. V was clipped by 2 bases and J by 3 bases, with 19 bases between them. The hyperthyroidism patients had all been newly diagnosed, and their disease duration was under 2 months. Their ages ranged from 18 to 65 years. The PBMCs had their origin in approximately 10 ml of fresh peripheral blood. Sequenced sample: blood. The chain couples TRBV14 to TRBJ1-2; D uncertain. The clonotype comes from a woman in her forties with Graves' hyperthyroidism. The CDR3 DNA is TGTGCCAGCAGCCAAAGATTATTTGAGGACGTGGACTATGGCTACACCTTC. Amino acid sequence: CASSQRLFEDVDYGYTF.